Detailed here is one TCR beta chain. As yet, its antigen is unknown. The sample is drawn from a study of T cell responses to AZD1222 COVID-19 vaccine. The CDR3 extends over 11 amino acids. Germline V gene data show CDR1 as SGHRS and CDR2 as YFSETQ. The V end lost 4 bases, the J end lost 3 bases, and 4 bases lay between the germline ends. Study-wide results and caveats: Donor demographics were predominantly white British with a female majority; clonal diversity may be underestimated. Reports say nearly half of spike-specific TCRs go after unmutated variant regions.

Method: immunoSEQ multiplex PCR; TCRdb's copy keeps in-frame clones and lacks some. The data contain tens of thousands of clones, about 83% of them singletons. The J gene is TRBJ1-1, the V gene TRBV5-1; no firm D call. This TCR derives from an adult who received the AZD1222 COVID-19 vaccine. The material was peripheral blood, obtained 28 days after the second AZD1222 dose. The CDR3 DNA reads as TGCGCCAGCAGCACCCACACTGAAGCTTTCTTT. Encoded protein: CASSTHTEAFF.